One sample yielded the 30 T cell receptor beta chains listed below, sequenced in a study of blood T cell repertoires in COVID-19. Sequencing was performed with immunoSEQ multiplex PCR; in TCRdb, only in-frame clones are kept and a portion is missing. The data contain 300,000 or so clones, roughly nine tenths of them singletons. The source material was PBMCs or T cells enriched from blood (not recorded which). The receptors derive from a man in his sixties who had recovered from COVID-19.

The chain combines TRBV5-1 with TRBJ2-4; TRBD2 matches 9 bases. The CDR3 has 14 amino acids. CDR1 is SGHRS and CDR2 is YFSETQ in the germline V gene. Unmatched junction bases numbered 5, after V lost 2 bases and J lost 8 bases. This chain's CDR3 is CASSFMRGGDIQYF. For the CDR3, the DNA is TGCGCCAGCAGCTTTATGCGCGGGGGGGACATTCAGTACTTC.

For this clone: Additional DNA sequences in this sample encode the identical CDR3. The chain employs TRBV9 and TRBJ1-3, with D unclear. V dropped 0 bases and J dropped 3 bases, with 7 bases sitting between them. CDR1 is SGDLS, CDR2 YYNGEE, per germline. The CDR3 runs to 14 residues. The CDR3 here is CASSVEGSGNTIYF. Here the CDR3 DNA reads TGTGCCAGCAGCGTAGAAGGGAGTGGAAACACCATATATTTT.

The V call is TRBV5-4, the J call TRBJ2-2; TRBD1 aligns across 8 bases. Germline CDR1 reads SGHNT; CDR2 reads YYREEE (reference sequence). CDR3 length: 16 residues. J was trimmed by 4 bases and V by 4 bases; bases with no gene match: 9. CDR3 DNA: TGTGCCAGCAGCCCCAGTCAGGGGGCCGTCACCGGGGAGCTGTTTTTT. Amino acids: CASSPSQGAVTGELFF.

The chain couples TRBV7-9 to TRBJ2-6; 11 bases are shared with TRBD1. The V gene's germline CDR1 is SEHNR and CDR2 FQNEAQ (reference sequence). The CDR3 runs to 19 residues. After removal of 4 bases from V and 0 bases from J, the junction contained 8 bases not matched to a gene. CDR3 sequence reads: CASSSPGTGGFSGANVLTF. The CDR3 DNA sequence: TGTGCCAGCAGCTCTCCCGGGACAGGGGGATTCTCTGGGGCCAACGTCCTGACTTTC. Full variable domain (rest looked up from reference TRBV7-9 and TRBJ2-6): DTGVSQNPRHKITKRGQNVTFRCDPISEHNRLYWYRQTLGQGPEFLTYFQNEAQLEKSRLLSDRFSAERPKGSFSTLEIQRTEQGDSAMYLCASSSPGTGGFSGANVLTFGAGSRLTVL.

The table lists this clone with a few counts. This chain connects TRBV7-3 to TRBJ2-5, with 7 bases identical to TRBD2. The germline CDR1 and CDR2 sequences are SGHTA and FQGTGA. After removal of 2 bases from V and 1 base from J, the junction contained 4 bases not matched to a gene. This CDR3 is 15 amino acids long. The CDR3 nucleotides read TGTGCCAGCAGCTTATGGTGGACTAGCCAAGAGACCCAGTACTTC. It translates to CASSLWWTSQETQYF.

The CDR3 coding sequence is TGTGCCAGCAGTTCCGAACAGGGGTATAGCAATCAGCCCCAGCATTTT. Translated: CASSSEQGYSNQPQHF. This rearrangement joins TRBV6-6 to TRBJ1-5; 7 bases map to TRBD1. The germline CDR1 and CDR2 sequences are MNHNY and SVGAGI (reference sequence). Losses at the gene ends were 4 bases for V and 0 bases for J; bases not matched to a gene: 6. The CDR3 totals 16 residues.

The rearrangement uses TRBV30 and TRBJ1-3; D possibly corresponds to TRBD1 (5 bases). V lost 7 bases to trimming and J lost 9 bases, with 19 bases between them. This CDR3 is 13 amino acids long. The germline gives CDR1 GTSNPN, CDR2 SVGIG (reference sequence). The CDR3 region has the DNA TGTGCCTATTCCGGGACCCCCGGGGGCACCATATATTTT. Protein product: CAYSGTPGGTIYF.

CDR3 DNA sequence: TGTGCCAGCAGCTCGGGGCTAGCGGGAGGAGAGACCCAGTACTTC. Protein sequence: CASSSGLAGGETQYF. The chain links TRBV7-8 to TRBJ2-5, with 11 bases identical to TRBD2. J lost 4 bases, V lost 4 bases, and 5 bases had no gene match. The germline V gene has CDR1 SGHVS and CDR2 FQNEAQ. The CDR3 totals 15 residues.

The chain links TRBV9 to TRBJ2-3, with 9 nucleotides matching TRBD2. Germline loops: CDR1 SGDLS, CDR2 YYNGEE. The CDR3 has 16 residues. V shed 1 base and J 4 bases; nucleotides not matched to a gene: 7. This CDR3 reads CASSVHLAGTPDTQYF. The CDR3 bases are TGTGCCAGCAGCGTACACCTAGCGGGAACACCAGATACGCAGTATTTT. Filled out from reference TRBV9 and TRBJ2-3, the complete variable domain reads DSGVTQTPKHLITATGQRVTLRCSPRSGDLSVYWYQQSLDQGLQFLIQYYNGEERAKGNILERFSAQQFPDLHSELNLSSLELGDSALYFCASSVHLAGTPDTQYFGPGTRLTVL.

This rearrangement joins TRBV6-6 to TRBJ2-2; tentatively, D is TRBD2 (5 bases). V was shortened by 7 bases and J by 6 bases, with 9 bases between the two germline ends. In germline, CDR1 is MNHNY, CDR2 SVGAGI (reference sequence). The CDR3 spans 12 residues. CDR3: CASTSRAGELFF. The CDR3 DNA sequence: TGTGCCAGCACCTCGAGGGCCGGGGAGCTGTTTTTT.

The chain couples TRBV9 to TRBJ2-2; 8 nucleotides agree with TRBD2. Looked up from germline, CDR1 is SGDLS and CDR2 is YYNGEE. Losses at the gene ends were 0 bases for V and 5 bases for J; bases not matched to a gene: 6. The CDR3 consists of 16 residues. The CDR3 region is CASSVAGGPRTGELFF. The CDR3 DNA is TGTGCCAGCAGCGTAGCGGGAGGGCCGAGGACCGGGGAGCTGTTTTTT.

The V call is TRBV11-2, the J call TRBJ1-1, with a possible D match to TRBD1 (6 bases). V was trimmed by 1 base and J by 4 bases, leaving 25 bases between them. Germline V CDR1 and CDR2: SGHAT, FQNNGV. The CDR3 runs 19 residues. This CDR3 is CASSLARDIREWWGTEAFF. The CDR3 DNA reads TGTGCCAGCAGCTTAGCCAGGGACATCCGTGAGTGGTGGGGCACTGAAGCTTTCTTT.

This clone turned up a few times. V is TRBV6-5 and J is TRBJ2-5; the match to TRBD1 covers 7 bases. Germline V gives CDR1 MNHEY, CDR2 SVGAGI. V lost 5 bases, J lost 5 bases, and 11 bases stayed unmatched. This CDR3 comprises 15 residues. The CDR3 reads CASSTRQGITETQYF. In DNA, the CDR3 is TGTGCCAGCAGTACCCGACAGGGCATTACGGAGACCCAGTACTTC.

The chain carries TRBV4-1 and TRBJ2-7; 7 bases map to TRBD1. The germline CDR1 and CDR2 sequences are MGHRA and YSYEKL. V was clipped by 2 bases and J by 3 bases; unmatched bases: 25. CDR3 length: 21 residues. CDR3 coding DNA: TGCGCCAGCAGCCAATCCCCCCTCGAGGGGACAGATTTGACAGGACACTACGAGCAGTACTTC. Translation: CASSQSPLEGTDLTGHYEQYF.

This chain joins TRBV3-1 (or the pseudogene TRBV3-2) and TRBJ1-1; 12 nucleotides line up with TRBD1. Germline CDR1 reads LGHDT; CDR2 reads YNNKEL (reference sequence). The junction had 7 bases not matched to a gene; V was cut back by 3 bases and J by 11 bases. This CDR3 has 14 amino acids. CDR3 residues: CASSQPGQGARAFF. For the CDR3, the DNA is TGTGCCAGCAGCCAGCCGGGACAGGGGGCACGGGCTTTCTTT.

This rearrangement joins TRBV18 to TRBJ2-3; possibly TRBD1 for D (6 bases). Trimming took off 0 bases at V and 3 bases at J, with 34 bases between the two ends. This CDR3 contains 23 residues. Germline loops: CDR1 KGHSH, CDR2 LQKENI. This CDR3 is CASSPPDYGPPDRILNDTDTQYF. The CDR3 nucleotides read TGTGCCAGCTCACCACCCGATTATGGCCCACCAGACAGGATCCTAAACGATACAGATACGCAGTATTTT.

The rearrangement links TRBV19 to TRBJ1-4, with TRBD1 identical over 7 bases. Germline V gives CDR1 LNHDA, CDR2 SQIVND (reference sequence). The CDR3 has 16 residues. With V trimmed by 5 bases and J by 2 bases, 8 bases remained unmatched. The CDR3 nucleotides read TGTGCCAGTAGTCAAGGGACAGTAAGCACTAATGAAAAACTGTTTTTT. Its translation is CASSQGTVSTNEKLFF.

The chain couples TRBV5-6 to TRBJ2-7, with TRBD2 identical over 9 bases. The CDR3 covers 17 residues. V lost 3 bases and J lost 5; bases outside the gene matches: 15. CDR1 is SGHDT, CDR2 YYEEEE, per germline. CDR3: CASSSRGSGSSRNEQYF. The CDR3 DNA reads as TGTGCCAGCAGCTCGCGGGGTAGCGGGAGCTCCAGGAACGAGCAGTACTTC.

A note on this clone: Other DNA variants within this sample encode the same CDR3. J is TRBJ1-3 and V is TRBV6-5, with TRBD1 as a possible D gene (6 bases). CDR1 and CDR2 (germline): MNHEY, SVGAGI. The CDR3 has 14 amino acids. V was cut by 8 bases and J by 4 bases, with 15 bases left in between. CDR3 in amino acids: CASSQQGAGNTIYF. The CDR3 DNA is TGTGCCAGCTCACAACAGGGTGCAGGAAACACCATATATTTT.

This chain joins TRBV29-1 and TRBJ1-2, with unresolved D. Trimming pared 6 bases from V and 4 bases from J, leaving 6 bases between. Per the germline V gene, CDR1 is SQVTM and CDR2 is ANQGSEA. The CDR3 extends over 10 amino acids. The CDR3 region has the DNA TGCAGCGTCGGGAGCTATGGCTACACCTTC. Encoded protein: CSVGSYGYTF.

A single count supports this clone. The rearrangement joins TRBV5-5 to TRBJ1-2, with 7 nucleotides matching TRBD1. This CDR3 is 15 amino acids long. Germline-derived CDR1 and CDR2 are SGHKS and YYEKEE (reference sequence). V trimming: 3 bases; J trimming: 4 bases; junction bases outside the gene matches: 9. Here the CDR3 reads CASSSNRGLSYGYTF. The CDR3 region has the DNA TGTGCCAGCAGCTCAAACAGGGGATTAAGCTATGGCTACACCTTC.

The genes are TRBV28 and TRBJ2-1, with 10 bases matching TRBD2. Per the germline V gene, CDR1 is MDHEN and CDR2 is SYDVKM. The V segment lost 6 bases and the J segment 7 bases; nucleotides outside the gene matches: 9. The CDR3 covers 15 residues. DNA of the CDR3: TGTGCCAGCAGCTTTAGCGGGAGGAGTAGGAATGAGCAGTTCTTC. Translation: CASSFSGRSRNEQFF. Complete variable domain (other parts from reference TRBV28 and TRBJ2-1): DVKVTQSSRYLVKRTGEKVFLECVQDMDHENMFWYRQDPGLGLRLIYFSYDVKMKEKGDIPEGYSVSREKKERFSLILESASTNQTSMYLCASSFSGRSRNEQFFGPGTRLTVL.

The V call is TRBV12-3 or TRBV12-4, the J call TRBJ1-1; D is uncertain. Trimming cost V 3 bases and J 11 bases, with 13 bases left between them. The CDR3 is 12 amino acids. CDR3 bases: TGTGCCAGCAGTTTTGGGTCCGGGGAGGCTTTCTTT. Protein product: CASSFGSGEAFF.

This clone was seen a few times. V gene TRBV15 combines with J gene TRBJ1-2; 9 positions match TRBD1. Trimming took 1 base from V and 2 from J; bases not matched to a gene: 8. Germline CDR1 is LNHNV and CDR2 is YYDKDF (reference sequence). The CDR3 is 17 amino acids. This CDR3 reads CATSRARQGEINYGYTF. CDR3 bases: TGTGCCACCAGCAGAGCCAGACAGGGGGAAATCAACTATGGCTACACCTTC.

This chain uses TRBV7-9 with TRBJ1-2; no definite D call. The V gene lost 5 bases and the J gene lost 4 bases, with 11 bases spanning the gap. Germline V gene lookup returns CDR1 SEHNR and CDR2 FQNEAQ (reference sequence). The CDR3 is made up of 13 amino acids. CDR3 sequence (DNA): TGTGCCAGCAGCCAAATCCCGGTCTATGGCTACACCTTC. This sequence encodes CASSQIPVYGYTF.

The chain carries TRBV6-5 and TRBJ1-4, with TRBD1 as a possible D gene (6 bases). The CDR3 has 13 amino acids. Trimming left V 8 bases short and J 7 bases short, with 14 bases between. Germline loops: CDR1 MNHEY, CDR2 SVGAGI. The CDR3 DNA sequence: TGTGCCAGCCGGAAAGGGGGAAGTGAAAAACTGTTTTTT. Amino acid sequence: CASRKGGSEKLFF.

This chain connects TRBV2 to TRBJ1-2, with D possibly being TRBD1 (6 bases). The CDR3 length is 15 residues. In germline, CDR1 is SNHLY, CDR2 FYNNEI. With 4 bases removed from V and 5 bases from J, the gap between germline ends came to 17 bases. For the CDR3, the DNA is TGTGCCAGCAGTGGTTACTTATTAGGGGGTTATGGCTACACCTTC. Translated, it gives CASSGYLLGGYGYTF.

This clone was detected only a few times. The J gene is TRBJ1-1, the V gene TRBV4-3; D gene uncertain. The CDR3 has 15 residues. From germline, CDR1 is LGHNA and CDR2 YSLEER. V lost 4 bases and J lost 3, with 15 bases in between. CDR3 sequence reads: CASSRSISSDTEAFF. The DNA for the CDR3 is TGCGCCAGCAGCCGATCCATTTCATCGGACACTGAAGCTTTCTTT.

In this sample, this clone turned up a few times. The V and J genes are TRBV10-3 and TRBJ1-4; D unresolved. The CDR3 runs to 13 residues. V lost 7 bases and J lost 3, with 9 bases in between. The germline gives CDR1 ENHRY, CDR2 SYGVKD. This chain's CDR3 is CAINGGPNEKLFF. The CDR3 region has the DNA TGTGCCATCAATGGCGGGCCTAATGAAAAACTGTTTTTT.

V gene TRBV3-1 (or the pseudogene TRBV3-2) combines with J gene TRBJ1-2; D is undetermined. The CDR3 contains 12 residues. Deletions cut 7 bases from V and 3 bases from J, with 9 bases between. The germline V gene has CDR1 LGHDT and CDR2 YNNKEL (reference sequence). The CDR3: CASKDTDYGYTF. Written as DNA, the CDR3 is TGTGCCAGCAAAGACACCGACTATGGCTACACCTTC.